This T cell receptor (beta chain) originates from a study of blood T cell repertoires in COVID-19. Germline V gene sequence: CDR1 MNHEY, CDR2 SMNVEV (reference sequence). The V end was cut by 5 bases, the J end by 0 bases, with 11 bases between. The CDR3 is 15 residues long. Individuals aged about 18 to 89 years were recruited from 24 US areas. Sequencing was performed with immunoSEQ multiplex PCR; in TCRdb, only in-frame clones are kept and a portion is missing. The data show about 160,000 clones, 80% seen once. This TCR was recovered from a woman aged 55 to 70 who had recovered from COVID-19. Sequencing used PBMCs or T cells enriched from blood (not recorded which). The chain employs TRBV27 and TRBJ1-5; D not certain. CDR3 DNA sequence: TGTGCCAGCAGTCCCGAACCTAATAGCAATCAGCCCCAGCATTTT. As protein: CASSPEPNSNQPQHF.